This passage covers 3 T cell receptor beta chains from one sample sequenced in a study of CD8 T cells in ankylosing spondylitis. The antigens for these receptors are not known. General study findings and limits: It appeared that ankylosing spondylitis blood was characterized by a TCR beta motif of roughly 8 highly homologous variants.

MiXCR, run by TCRdb on the 5' RACE reads, gives a single entry per CDR3 protein. The profile shows about 800,000 distinct CDR3 sequences, approximately 12% of them singletons. The sequenced sample was blood, either unsorted or a sorted T cell fraction (not recorded which). All receptors derive from a male donor with ankylosing spondylitis.

This clonotype was recorded a few times. The chain links TRBV20-1 to TRBJ2-1, with D perhaps TRBD1 (6 bases). In germline, CDR1 is DFQATT, CDR2 SNEGSKA (reference sequence). V was cut by 0 bases and J by 6 bases, with 15 bases left in between. CDR3 length equals 15 residues. CDR3 residues: CSARDLRTEINEQFF. DNA for the CDR3: TGCAGTGCTAGAGATCTTAGGACAGAAATCAATGAGCAGTTCTTC.

This clonotype was recorded a few times. The CDR3 sequence is CSAPDSRGTEAFF. The CDR3 region has the DNA TGCAGTGCCCCGGACAGTAGGGGCACTGAAGCTTTCTTT. V usage is TRBV20-1 and J usage is TRBJ1-1, with D possibly matching TRBD1 (6 bases). V was cut by 6 bases and J by 4 bases, with 15 bases left in between. This CDR3 comprises 13 residues. Germline CDR1 and CDR2: DFQATT and SNEGSKA (reference sequence).

In its sample, this clonotype was seen a few times. The genes are TRBV4-3 and TRBJ1-6; weak D call: TRBD1 (5 bases). The CDR3 length is 15 residues. Germline assignment: CDR1 LGHNA and CDR2 YSLEER. Trimming removed 1 base from V and 6 bases from J, with 10 bases in between. CDR3 nucleotides: TGCGCCAGCAGCCAAGGAGGGGTAGTTAATTCACCCCTCCACTTT. Its protein product is CASSQGGVVNSPLHF.